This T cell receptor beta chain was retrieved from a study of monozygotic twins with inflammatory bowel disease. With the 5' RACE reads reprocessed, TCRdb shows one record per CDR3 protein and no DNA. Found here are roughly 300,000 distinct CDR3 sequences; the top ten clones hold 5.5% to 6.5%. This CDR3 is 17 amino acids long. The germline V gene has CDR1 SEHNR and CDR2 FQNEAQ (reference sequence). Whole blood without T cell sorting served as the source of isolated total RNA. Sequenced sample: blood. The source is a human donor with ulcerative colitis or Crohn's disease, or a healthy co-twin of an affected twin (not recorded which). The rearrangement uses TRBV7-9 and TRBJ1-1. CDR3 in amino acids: CASSPTTGIAGGTEAFF.